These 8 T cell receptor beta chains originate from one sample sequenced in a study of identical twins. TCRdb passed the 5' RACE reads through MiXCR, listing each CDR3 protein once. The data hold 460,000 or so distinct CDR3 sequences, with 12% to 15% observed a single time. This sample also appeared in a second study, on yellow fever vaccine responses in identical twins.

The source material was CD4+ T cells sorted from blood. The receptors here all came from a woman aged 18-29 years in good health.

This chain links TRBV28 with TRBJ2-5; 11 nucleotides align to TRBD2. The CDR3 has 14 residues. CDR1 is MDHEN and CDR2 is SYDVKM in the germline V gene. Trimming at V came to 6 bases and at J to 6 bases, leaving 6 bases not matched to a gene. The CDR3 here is CASSHLAGGKTQYF. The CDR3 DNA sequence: TGTGCCAGCAGCCATCTAGCGGGGGGCAAGACCCAGTACTTC.

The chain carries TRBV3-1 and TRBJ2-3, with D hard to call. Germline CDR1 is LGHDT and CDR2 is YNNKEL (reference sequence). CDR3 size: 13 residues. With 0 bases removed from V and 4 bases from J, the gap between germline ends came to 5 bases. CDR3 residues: CASSQDIPDTQYF. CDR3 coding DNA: TGTGCCAGCAGCCAAGATATCCCAGATACGCAGTATTTT.

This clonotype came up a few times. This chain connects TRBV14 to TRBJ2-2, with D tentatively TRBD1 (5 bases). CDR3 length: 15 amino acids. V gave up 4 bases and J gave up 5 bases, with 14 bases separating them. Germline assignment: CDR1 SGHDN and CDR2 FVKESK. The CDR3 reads CASSLTQGITGELFF. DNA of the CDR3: TGTGCCAGCAGCCTAACCCAGGGAATAACCGGGGAGCTGTTTTTT.

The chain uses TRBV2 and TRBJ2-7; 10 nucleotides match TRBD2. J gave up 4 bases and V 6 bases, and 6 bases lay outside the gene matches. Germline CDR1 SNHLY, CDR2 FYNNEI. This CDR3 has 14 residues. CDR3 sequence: CASRLTSGAYEQYF. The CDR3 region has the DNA TGTGCCAGCAGGCTCACTAGCGGGGCGTACGAGCAGTACTTC.

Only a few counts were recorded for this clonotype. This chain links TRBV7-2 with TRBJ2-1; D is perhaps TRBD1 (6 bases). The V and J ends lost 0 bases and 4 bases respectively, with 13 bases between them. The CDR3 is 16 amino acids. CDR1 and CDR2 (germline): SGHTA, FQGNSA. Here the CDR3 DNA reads TGTGCCAGCAGCTTAGCGTTTTCAGGGGTTTACAATGAGCAGTTCTTC. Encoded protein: CASSLAFSGVYNEQFF.

The CDR3 DNA reads as TGTGCCAGCAGTTTTTCGGGCACAGCTAACTATGGCTACACCTTC. This codes for CASSFSGTANYGYTF. The chain uses TRBV12-3 or TRBV12-4 and TRBJ1-2; D not resolved. This CDR3 comprises 15 residues. The V gene lost 3 bases and the J gene lost 0 bases, with 11 bases spanning the gap.

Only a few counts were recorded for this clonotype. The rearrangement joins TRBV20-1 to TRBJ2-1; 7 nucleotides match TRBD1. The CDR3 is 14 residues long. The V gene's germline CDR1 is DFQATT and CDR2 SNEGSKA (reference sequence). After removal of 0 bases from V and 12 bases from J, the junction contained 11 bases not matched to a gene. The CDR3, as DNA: TGCAGTGCTAGAGACGCGAGACAGGGACCGGCGCAGTTCTTC. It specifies CSARDARQGPAQFF.

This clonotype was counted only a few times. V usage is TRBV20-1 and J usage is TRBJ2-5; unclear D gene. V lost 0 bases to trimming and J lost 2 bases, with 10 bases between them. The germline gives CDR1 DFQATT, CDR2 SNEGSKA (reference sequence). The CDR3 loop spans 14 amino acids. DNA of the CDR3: TGCAGTGCTAGAGACCCCAGAATACAAGAGACCCAGTACTTC. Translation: CSARDPRIQETQYF.